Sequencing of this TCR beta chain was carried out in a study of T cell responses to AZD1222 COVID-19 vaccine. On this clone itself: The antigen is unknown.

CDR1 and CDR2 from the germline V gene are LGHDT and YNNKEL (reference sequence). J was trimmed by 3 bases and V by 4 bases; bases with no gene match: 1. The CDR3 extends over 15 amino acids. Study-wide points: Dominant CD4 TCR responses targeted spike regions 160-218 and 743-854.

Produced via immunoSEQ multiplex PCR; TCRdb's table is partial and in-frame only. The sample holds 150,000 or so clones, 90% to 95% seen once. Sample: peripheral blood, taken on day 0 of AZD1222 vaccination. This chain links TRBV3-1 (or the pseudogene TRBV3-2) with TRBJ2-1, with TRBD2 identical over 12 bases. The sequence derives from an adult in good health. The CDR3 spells CASSRTSGIYNEQFF. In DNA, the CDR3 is TGTGCCAGCAGCCGGACTAGCGGGATCTACAATGAGCAGTTCTTC.